The 17 T cell receptor beta chains below come from one sample, sequenced in a study of tumor and adjacent non-tumor tissue in lung cancer. TCRbeta libraries were built with three rounds of nested PCR, modified from ARM-PCR. From the multiplex PCR reads, TCRdb called clonotypes with MiXCR, one entry per CDR3 protein. The data show about 86,000 distinct CDR3 sequences, approximately 73% seen once. The template was RNA from unsorted bulk tissue. More than 3 cm separated this lung sample from the edge of the tumor. Sequenced sample: distant non-tumor lung tissue. These receptors were collected from a woman aged 45-65 years with non-small cell lung cancer.

Note on this clonotype: One end of the junction varies from germline; a read error may be responsible. This chain connects TRBV6-6 to TRBJ2-7; TRBD1 matches at 7 bases. The CDR3 loop spans 13 amino acids. Per the germline V gene, CDR1 is MNHNY and CDR2 is SVGAGI (reference sequence). DNA of the CDR3: TGTGCCAGTAACTACAACAGGGGCAACGAGCAGCACTTC. It codes for CASNYNRGNEQHF.

The chain combines TRBV6-5 with TRBJ1-5; no clear D. Trimming stripped 0 bases from V and 9 bases from J, with 15 bases between. The germline V gene has CDR1 MNHEY and CDR2 SVGAGI. This CDR3 comprises 15 residues. This CDR3 reads CASSYSGISNMPQHF. As DNA, the CDR3 is TGTGCCAGCAGTTACTCGGGTATTAGCAATATGCCCCAGCATTTT.

As for this clonotype: Its ends do not fully match the called genes, so a read error is possible. This chain links TRBV7-8 with TRBJ2-3, with TRBD2 matching 7 bases. The germline V gene has CDR1 SGHVS and CDR2 FQNEAQ. This CDR3 comprises 16 residues. CDR3 nucleotide sequence: TGTGCCACCAGCTTAGAGGCGCCTAGCGGAACAGATACGCAGTATTTT. Its translation is CATSLEAPSGTDTQYF.

To note about this clonotype: A much larger clone lies one base from this, so it may be a read error. V usage is TRBV5-1 and J usage is TRBJ2-1; D uncertain. The V end was cut by 4 bases, the J end by 9 bases, with 11 bases between. The germline gives CDR1 SGHRS, CDR2 YFSETQ. The CDR3 has 12 residues. In DNA, the CDR3 is TGCGCCAGCAGCGAGCAGGAAGCTGAGCAGTTCTTC. It specifies CASSEQEAEQFF.

Only one count was recorded for this clonotype. The CDR3 end shows no conserved phenylalanine or tryptophan, and so a read error is likely. Here the CDR3 reads CAIGTSLLQETQYL. The CDR3 DNA sequence: TGTGCCATCGGGACTAGCCTGTTACAAGAGACCCAGTACTTA. The chain is built from TRBV10-3 and TRBJ2-5; 9 bases agree with TRBD2. V gave up 8 bases and J gave up 2 bases; unmatched junction bases: 6. Germline CDR1 is ENHRY and CDR2 is SYGVKD. The CDR3 contains 14 residues.

This clonotype came up many times. With a much larger clone just one base away, this may be a read error. The chain has TRBV12-3 or TRBV12-4 and TRBJ2-7; D is undetermined. The CDR3 covers 11 residues. CDR3 amino acids: CVSSEWEEQYF. The CDR3 DNA is TGTGTCAGCAGTGAGTGGGAAGAGCAGTACTTC.

Comment on this clonotype: Sequence at one end of the junction differs from germline and may be a read error. V and J are TRBV12-3 or TRBV12-4 and TRBJ2-7, with 13 positions matching TRBD2. This CDR3 is 14 amino acids long. This CDR3 is CASTWTSGSYERYF. The CDR3 region has the DNA TGTGCCAGCACCTGGACTAGCGGGAGTTACGAGCGGTACTTC.

A note on this clonotype: Germline and junction disagree at one end, which may indicate a read error. The V call is TRBV6-2 or TRBV6-3, the J call TRBJ2-3; D unresolved. CDR1 is MNHEY, CDR2 SVGEGT, per germline. The CDR3 has 14 residues. This CDR3 is CTSSYSGVTDTQYF. The CDR3 nucleotides are TGTACCAGCAGCTATAGTGGTGTCACAGATACGCAGTATTTT.

This clonotype was recorded at least ten times. The chain recombines TRBV28 with TRBJ1-1, with D maybe TRBD1 (6 bases). The CDR3 consists of 16 residues. V lost 7 bases and J lost 1, with 19 bases in between. Germline CDR1 is MDHEN and CDR2 is SYDVKM. For the CDR3, the DNA is TGTGCCAGCACTCTCCAAGGGGGGCGAGGGAACACTGAAGCTTTCTTT. Translating gives CASTLQGGRGNTEAFF.

On this clonotype itself: It may be a read error: a sequence one base away is much more abundant. The rearrangement joins TRBV20-1 to TRBJ2-3; D not resolved. Germline CDR1 and CDR2: DFQATT and SNEGSKA (reference sequence). V shed 6 bases and J shed 6 bases, with 19 bases lying between them. The CDR3 consists of 14 residues. CDR3 in amino acids: CSASVASLFDTQYF. In DNA form, the CDR3 reads TGCAGTGCCAGCGTGGCCTCCCTCTTTGATACGCAGTATTTT.

Concerning this clonotype itself: This may arise from a read error, as a much more abundant clone is one base away. The J gene is TRBJ1-6, the V gene TRBV5-1, with a tentative D call TRBD1 (5 bases). The CDR3 totals 14 residues. Per germline, CDR1 SGHRS and CDR2 YFSETQ. CDR3 region: CTSSFGRVLSPLHF. CDR3 sequence (DNA): TGCACCAGCAGCTTCGGCAGGGTTTTATCACCCCTCCACTTT.

In regard to this clonotype: At one of its ends the junction is not consistent with the germline gene, which may arise from a read error. The V call is TRBV11-2, the J call TRBJ2-1; D remains ambiguous. Germline loops: CDR1 SGHAT, CDR2 FQNNGV. This CDR3 has 13 residues. The CDR3 bases are TGTGCCAACAGCTTACAAGACAACAACGAGCAGTTCTTC. Its translation is CANSLQDNNEQFF.

As to this clonotype: The junction departs from germline at one end; a sequencing error may be responsible. V is TRBV29-1 and J is TRBJ2-7, with D possibly matching TRBD1 (6 bases). Germline CDR1 is SQVTM and CDR2 is ANQGSEA. This CDR3 is built from 15 residues. The CDR3 sequence is CSVVVPTGHAYEQYF. The DNA for the CDR3 is TGCAGTGTTGTGGTCCCAACGGGACACGCCTACGAGCAATACTTC.

Comment on this clonotype: One junction end disagrees with the germline gene, perhaps due to a read error. This chain uses TRBV29-1 with TRBJ1-1, with D perhaps TRBD1 (5 bases). The CDR3 covers 14 residues. Germline assignment: CDR1 SQVTM and CDR2 ANQGSEA. CDR3 region: CSVGGEERNTEAFF. CDR3 nucleotides: TGTAGCGTTGGGGGGGAGGAGCGAAACACTGAAGCTTTCTTT. The whole variable domain, remainder taken from reference TRBV29-1 and TRBJ1-1, is SAVISQKPSRDICQRGTSLTIQCQVDSQVTMMFWYRQQPGQSLTLIATANQGSEATYESGFVIDKFPISRPNLTFSTLTVSNMSPEDSSIYLCSVGGEERNTEAFFGQGTRLTVV.

This clonotype has just a few counts. Since a much larger clone is just one base distant, this may be a read error. V is TRBV6-2 or TRBV6-3 and J is TRBJ1-2, with TRBD1 identical over 8 bases. Germline loops: CDR1 MNHEY, CDR2 SVGEGT. Germline trimming cut 7 bases from V and 3 bases from J; bases unmatched to any gene: 4. This CDR3 comprises 13 residues. The CDR3 is CASTSTGDYGYTF. The CDR3 DNA reads as TGTGCCAGCACGTCGACAGGGGACTATGGCTACACCTTC.

As regards this clonotype: Sequence at one end of the junction differs from germline and may be a read error. The chain uses TRBV6-5 and TRBJ2-1; the D is unclear. CDR1 is MNHEY and CDR2 is SVGAGI in the germline V gene. The CDR3 totals 14 residues. CDR3 sequence reads: CACSTNSDRAEQFF. The DNA for the CDR3 is TGTGCCTGCAGTACGAACTCAGATCGGGCCGAGCAGTTCTTC.

V and J are TRBV12-3 or TRBV12-4 and TRBJ1-2; 8 bases are a match to TRBD1. The CDR3 runs to 14 residues. V gave up 4 bases and J gave up 6 bases; unmatched junction bases: 7. CDR3 residues: CASSSRGQADGYTF. The CDR3, as DNA: TGTGCCAGCAGTTCTAGGGGACAGGCTGATGGCTACACCTTC.